Listed here are 16 T cell receptor beta chains from one sample, sequenced in a study of regulatory T cells in long-lasting Graves disease. Both iRepertoire HTBI primers and Arm-PCR of CDR3 regions were used to build the TCR beta libraries. TCRdb re-analysed the multiplex PCR reads in MiXCR, keeping a single row per CDR3 protein. This table holds 300,000 to 450,000 distinct CDR3 sequences, about 16% found once. The time point was: newly diagnosed GD, antithyroid drugs for less than 3 months. PBMCs were the source of the RNA used for TCR sequencing. The sample here was peripheral blood mononuclear cells (PBMCs), taken at new diagnosis, from a patient treated with antithyroid drugs. These receptors all come from a female donor with Graves disease.

This clonotype was recorded at least ten times. The chain has TRBV2 and TRBJ2-2; D unresolved. Trimming pared 7 bases from V and 0 bases from J, leaving 12 bases between. CDR1 and CDR2 from the germline V gene are SNHLY and FYNNEI. This CDR3 has 15 residues. CDR3 sequence reads: CASIPRVSNTGELFF. CDR3 sequence (DNA): TGTGCCAGCATCCCAAGAGTCTCGAACACCGGGGAGCTGTTTTTT.

This clonotype was seen many times. The chain is built from TRBV2 and TRBJ1-1; D gene unclear. V was shortened by 6 bases and J by 0 bases, with 14 bases between the two germline ends. The CDR3 covers 15 residues. Per germline, CDR1 SNHLY and CDR2 FYNNEI. CDR3 bases: TGTGCCAGCAGCGGCCGTGGACGGATGAACACTGAAGCTTTCTTT. Residues: CASSGRGRMNTEAFF.

The chain carries TRBV7-9 and TRBJ2-7, with a possible D match to TRBD2 (6 bases). The CDR3 is 13 residues long. V lost 3 bases to trimming and J lost 3 bases, with 9 bases between them. CDR1 and CDR2 (germline): SEHNR, FQNEAQ (reference sequence). The CDR3 spells CASSFGGDYEQYF. The DNA for the CDR3 is TGTGCCAGCAGCTTCGGAGGGGACTACGAGCAGTACTTC. Using reference TRBV7-9 and TRBJ2-7 for the parts outside the CDR3, the full variable domain is DTGVSQNPRHKITKRGQNVTFRCDPISEHNRLYWYRQTLGQGPEFLTYFQNEAQLEKSRLLSDRFSAERPKGSFSTLEIQRTEQGDSAMYLCASSFGGDYEQYFGPGTRLTVT.

This clonotype occurred many times. The V call is TRBV28, the J call TRBJ2-3, with a tentative D call TRBD1 (6 bases). Trimming took off 5 bases at V and 0 bases at J, with 15 bases between the two ends. Germline-derived CDR1 and CDR2 are MDHEN and SYDVKM. The CDR3 consists of 16 residues. CDR3 protein: CASSPPRQASTDTQYF. The CDR3 DNA is TGTGCCAGCAGTCCCCCCCGACAGGCTAGCACAGATACGCAGTATTTT.

Only one count was recorded for this clonotype. Since a much larger clone is just one base distant, this may be a read error. The V gene is TRBV11-2, the J gene TRBJ1-5, with a possible D match to TRBD1 (6 bases). The CDR3 is 16 residues long. Germline-derived CDR1 and CDR2 are SGHAT and FQNNGV. V was cut by 7 bases and J by 2 bases, with 18 bases left in between. CDR3 nucleotides: TGTGCCAGCACCCCTCGGGGGGGGGGCCGCAATCAGCCCCAGCATTTT. Translated, it gives CASTPRGGGRNQPQHF.

V and J are TRBV2 and TRBJ1-2; 7 nucleotides align to TRBD1. This CDR3 spans 14 amino acids. Germline-derived CDR1 and CDR2 are SNHLY and FYNNEI. V shed 6 bases, J shed 4 bases, and the junction held 8 bases outside the gene matches. This CDR3 is CASRDDRVGYGYTF. Written as DNA, the CDR3 is TGTGCCAGCAGGGACGACAGGGTGGGCTATGGCTACACCTTC. Filled out from reference TRBV2 and TRBJ1-2, the complete variable domain reads EPEVTQTPSHQVTQMGQEVILRCVPISNHLYFYWYRQILGQKVEFLVSFYNNEISEKSEIFDDQFSVERPDGSNFTLKIRSTKLEDSAMYFCASRDDRVGYGYTFGSGTRLTVV.

This clonotype occurred many times. This rearrangement joins TRBV12-5 to TRBJ1-1, with 8 bases that match TRBD1. V lost 5 bases and J lost 5; bases outside the gene matches: 19. CDR3 length: 18 residues. Germline V gene sequence: CDR1 LGHNT, CDR2 FRNRAP. As DNA, the CDR3 is TGTGCTAGTGGTCACCGCCGTACAGGGGGAAGCGAGGCTACTGAAGCTTTCTTT. It codes for CASGHRRTGGSEATEAFF.

This clonotype was seen ten or more times. The rearrangement links TRBV5-1 to TRBJ1-3; D not certain. V lost 5 bases and J lost 0, with 9 bases in between. The CDR3 has 14 amino acids. Germline CDR1 and CDR2: SGHRS and YFSETQ. The CDR3 nucleotides are TGCGCCAGCAGGGGTTCACGCTCTGGAAACACCATATATTTT. Translation: CASRGSRSGNTIYF.

In the case of this clonotype: A much more abundant neighbour one base away suggests this may be a read error. The rearrangement uses TRBV6-5 and TRBJ2-7, with 9 nucleotides matching TRBD2. J was trimmed by 2 bases and V by 0 bases; bases with no gene match: 2. The CDR3 is 15 amino acids. Germline V gene sequence: CDR1 MNHEY, CDR2 SVGAGI. The CDR3 DNA reads TGTGCCAGCAGTTACTCGGCTAGCGGGACCTACGAGCAGTACTTC. Translated, it gives CASSYSASGTYEQYF.

This clonotype was counted ten times or more. The chain has TRBV3-1 and TRBJ1-1, with unresolved D. The V end was cut by 1 base, the J end by 3 bases, with 9 bases between. Germline V gives CDR1 LGHDT, CDR2 YNNKEL (reference sequence). CDR3 length equals 14 residues. The CDR3 DNA reads as TGTGCCAGCAGCCAAGTTCCGGAGGACACTGAAGCTTTCTTT. Protein product: CASSQVPEDTEAFF. The entire variable domain, with the rest obtained from reference TRBV3-1 and TRBJ1-1, is as follows: DTAVSQTPKYLVTQMGNDKSIKCEQNLGHDTMYWYKQDSKKFLKIMFSYNNKELIINETVPNRFSPKSPDKAHLNLHINSLELGDSAVYFCASSQVPEDTEAFFGQGTRLTVV.

This clonotype was found a few times. This sequence joins TRBV29-1 and TRBJ2-7; no reliable D call. Germline V CDR1 and CDR2: SQVTM, ANQGSEA. CDR3 length: 13 amino acids. Trimming took 5 bases from V and 4 from J, leaving 15 bases between them. CDR3 in DNA: TGCAGCGTTCAGGAGAGCGAATCTTACGAGCAGTACTTC. Amino acid sequence: CSVQESESYEQYF.

This rearrangement joins TRBV6-6 to TRBJ2-6; the match to TRBD2 covers 7 bases. The CDR3 spans 20 residues. CDR1 is MNHNY, CDR2 SVGAGI, per germline (reference sequence). Unmatched junction bases numbered 14, after V lost 0 bases and J lost 3 bases. CDR3 coding DNA: TGTGCCAGCAGTTACTCGTGGGGAGGGCGCTCCTGTTGTGGGGCCAACGTCCTGACTTTC. It codes for CASSYSWGGRSCCGANVLTF.

In this sample, this clonotype turned up many times. The V and J genes are TRBV7-2 and TRBJ2-1; 8 positions agree with TRBD1. V trimming: 11 bases; J trimming: 3 bases; junction bases outside the gene matches: 12. The germline V gene encodes CDR1 SGHTA and CDR2 FQGNSA. The length of the CDR3 is 15 residues. DNA of the CDR3: TGTGCCTGCTCTGGGGACGGGACAGGCTACAATGAGCAGTTCTTC. Translation: CACSGDGTGYNEQFF.

This clonotype has ten or more counts. This chain connects TRBV7-9 to TRBJ1-6; 8 positions match TRBD1. The CDR3 covers 16 residues. After removal of 8 bases from V and 10 bases from J, the junction contained 16 bases not matched to a gene. Germline lookup yields CDR1 SEHNR and CDR2 FQNEAQ (reference sequence). CDR3 sequence (DNA): TGTGCCAGCGAAAGAGGGACAGGCCCCATAGGGTCACCCCTCCACTTT. Translation gives CASERGTGPIGSPLHF.

This clonotype appeared many times. The CDR3 loop is CARHRGPNTEAFF. CDR3 nucleotide sequence: TGTGCCCGCCACCGGGGCCCGAACACTGAAGCTTTCTTT. The chain recombines TRBV30 with TRBJ1-1; a weak D match, TRBD1 (5 bases). Germline V gene data show CDR1 as GTSNPN and CDR2 as SVGIG (reference sequence). The germline V and J ends were trimmed by 8 bases and 1 base, with 14 bases remaining between them. This CDR3 contains 13 residues. The full variable domain, with the rest looked up from reference TRBV30 and TRBJ1-1, is SQTIHQWPATLVQPVGSPLSLECTVEGTSNPNLYWYRQAAGRGLQLLFYSVGIGQISSEVPQNLSASRPQDRQFILSSKKLLLSDSGFYLCARHRGPNTEAFFGQGTRLTVV.

This clonotype was recorded once. The chain carries TRBV10-3 and TRBJ2-1; TRBD1 agrees at 8 bases. Germline V gene lookup returns CDR1 ENHRY and CDR2 SYGVKD. This CDR3 spans 14 amino acids. Trimming took 6 bases from V and 7 from J; bases not matched to a gene: 8. CDR3 region: CAIRTDRGGNEQFF. CDR3 in DNA: TGTGCCATCAGGACAGACAGGGGCGGGAATGAGCAGTTCTTC.